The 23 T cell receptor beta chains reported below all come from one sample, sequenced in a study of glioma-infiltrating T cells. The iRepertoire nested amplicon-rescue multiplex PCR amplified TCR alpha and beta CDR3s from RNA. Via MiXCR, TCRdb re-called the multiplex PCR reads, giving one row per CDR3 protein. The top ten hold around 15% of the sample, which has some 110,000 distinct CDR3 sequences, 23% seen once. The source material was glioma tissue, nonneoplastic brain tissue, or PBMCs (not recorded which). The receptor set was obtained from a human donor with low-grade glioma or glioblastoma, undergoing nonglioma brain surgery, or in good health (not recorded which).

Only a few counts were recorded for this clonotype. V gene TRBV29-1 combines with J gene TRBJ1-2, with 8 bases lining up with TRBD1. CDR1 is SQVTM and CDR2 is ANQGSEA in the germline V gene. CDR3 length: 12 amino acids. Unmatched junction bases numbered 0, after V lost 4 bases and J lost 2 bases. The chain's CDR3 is CSVGQGNYGYTF. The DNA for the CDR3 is TGCAGCGTTGGACAGGGGAACTATGGCTACACCTTC.

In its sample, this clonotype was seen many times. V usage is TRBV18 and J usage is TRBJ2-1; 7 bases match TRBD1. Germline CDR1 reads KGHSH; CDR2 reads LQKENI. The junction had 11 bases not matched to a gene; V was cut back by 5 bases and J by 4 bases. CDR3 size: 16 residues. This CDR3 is CASSGEQGRKYNEQFF. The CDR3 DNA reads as TGTGCCAGCTCAGGGGAACAGGGGAGAAAGTACAATGAGCAGTTCTTC.

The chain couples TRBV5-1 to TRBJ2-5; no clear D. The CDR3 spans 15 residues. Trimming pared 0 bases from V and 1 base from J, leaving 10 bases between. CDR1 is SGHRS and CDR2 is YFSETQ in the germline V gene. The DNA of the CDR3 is TGCGCCAGCAGCTTGGGTAGCCAGCCCCAAGAGACCCAGTACTTC. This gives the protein CASSLGSQPQETQYF.

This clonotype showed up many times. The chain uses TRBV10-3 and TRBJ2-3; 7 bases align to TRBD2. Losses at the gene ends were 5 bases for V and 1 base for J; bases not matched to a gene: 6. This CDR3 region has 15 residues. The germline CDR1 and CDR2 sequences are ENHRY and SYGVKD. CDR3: CAISFLREGTDTQYF. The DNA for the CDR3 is TGTGCCATCAGTTTCCTCCGGGAGGGCACAGATACGCAGTATTTT.

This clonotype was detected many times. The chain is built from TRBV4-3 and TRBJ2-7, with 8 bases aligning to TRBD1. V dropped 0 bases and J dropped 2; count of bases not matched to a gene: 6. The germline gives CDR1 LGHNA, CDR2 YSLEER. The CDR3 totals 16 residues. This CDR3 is CASSQDSDRVTYEQYF. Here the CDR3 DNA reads TGCGCCAGCAGCCAAGATTCGGACAGGGTAACCTACGAGCAGTACTTC.

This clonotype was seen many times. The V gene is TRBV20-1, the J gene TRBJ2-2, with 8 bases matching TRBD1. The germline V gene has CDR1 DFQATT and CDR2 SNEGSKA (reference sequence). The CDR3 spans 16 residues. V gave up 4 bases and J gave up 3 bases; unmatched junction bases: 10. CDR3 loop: CSAIPMDREYTGELFF. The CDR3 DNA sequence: TGCAGTGCTATTCCCATGGACAGGGAATACACCGGGGAGCTGTTTTTT.

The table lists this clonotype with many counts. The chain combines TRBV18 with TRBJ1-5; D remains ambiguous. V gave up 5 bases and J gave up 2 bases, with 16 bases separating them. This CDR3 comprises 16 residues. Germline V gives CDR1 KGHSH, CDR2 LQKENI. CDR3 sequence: CASSVGHFDGNQPQHF. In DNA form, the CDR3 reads TGTGCCAGCTCAGTGGGCCACTTCGATGGCAATCAGCCCCAGCATTTT.

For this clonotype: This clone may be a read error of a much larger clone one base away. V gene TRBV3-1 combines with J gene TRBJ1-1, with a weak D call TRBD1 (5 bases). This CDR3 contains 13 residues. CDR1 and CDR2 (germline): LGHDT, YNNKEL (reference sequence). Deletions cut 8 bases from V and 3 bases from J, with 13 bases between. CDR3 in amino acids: CASGPEGDTEAFF. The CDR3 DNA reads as TGTGCCAGCGGCCCTGAAGGGGACACTGAAGCTTTCTTT.

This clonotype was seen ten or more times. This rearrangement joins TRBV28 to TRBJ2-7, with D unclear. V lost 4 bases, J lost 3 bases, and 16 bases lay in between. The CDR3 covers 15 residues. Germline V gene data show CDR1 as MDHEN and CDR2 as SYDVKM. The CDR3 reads CASSSPTNSFYEQYF. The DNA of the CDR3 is TGTGCCAGCAGTTCACCCACCAATAGTTTCTACGAGCAGTACTTC.

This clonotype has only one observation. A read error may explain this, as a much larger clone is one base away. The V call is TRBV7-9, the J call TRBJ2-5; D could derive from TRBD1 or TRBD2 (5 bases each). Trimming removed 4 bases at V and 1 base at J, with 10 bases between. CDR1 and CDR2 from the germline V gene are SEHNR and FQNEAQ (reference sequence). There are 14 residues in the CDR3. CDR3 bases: TGTGCCAGCAGCTCGGGACCAGCCCAAGAGACCCAGTACTTC. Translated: CASSSGPAQETQYF. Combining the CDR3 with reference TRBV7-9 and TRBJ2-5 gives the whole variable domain DTGVSQNPRHKITKRGQNVTFRCDPISEHNRLYWYRQTLGQGPEFLTYFQNEAQLEKSRLLSDRFSAERPKGSFSTLEIQRTEQGDSAMYLCASSSGPAQETQYFGPGTRLLVL.

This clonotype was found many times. The chain's CDR3 is CASSSDRDRNYEQYF. The CDR3 DNA reads TGTGCCAGCAGCTCGGACCGGGACAGAAACTACGAGCAGTACTTC. V usage is TRBV7-9 and J usage is TRBJ2-7; the match to TRBD1 covers 7 bases. The CDR3 length is 15 residues. Germline trimming cut 4 bases from V and 3 bases from J; bases unmatched to any gene: 9. Germline V gene data show CDR1 as SEHNR and CDR2 as FQNEAQ (reference sequence).

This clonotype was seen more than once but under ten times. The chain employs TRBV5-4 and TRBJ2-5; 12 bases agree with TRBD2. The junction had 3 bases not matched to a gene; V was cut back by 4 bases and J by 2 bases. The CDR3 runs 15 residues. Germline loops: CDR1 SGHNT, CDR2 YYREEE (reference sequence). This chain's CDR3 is CASSPTSGSQETQYF. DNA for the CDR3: TGTGCCAGCAGCCCGACTAGCGGGAGTCAAGAGACCCAGTACTTC.

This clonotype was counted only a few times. CDR3 sequence reads: CSAKLDSDYEQYF. The DNA of the CDR3 is TGCAGCGCCAAGCTCGACAGTGACTACGAGCAGTACTTC. The chain couples TRBV29-1 to TRBJ2-7; D possibly corresponds to TRBD1 (5 bases). Deletions cut 7 bases from V and 3 bases from J, with 16 bases between. The CDR3 is 13 residues long. The V gene's germline CDR1 is SQVTM and CDR2 ANQGSEA.

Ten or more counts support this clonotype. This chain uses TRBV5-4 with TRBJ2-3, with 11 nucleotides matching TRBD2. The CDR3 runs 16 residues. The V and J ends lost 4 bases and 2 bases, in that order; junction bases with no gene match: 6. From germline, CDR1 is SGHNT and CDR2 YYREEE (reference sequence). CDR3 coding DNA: TGTGCCAGCAGCCCCCGGACTAGCGGGTACACAGATACGCAGTATTTT. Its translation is CASSPRTSGYTDTQYF.

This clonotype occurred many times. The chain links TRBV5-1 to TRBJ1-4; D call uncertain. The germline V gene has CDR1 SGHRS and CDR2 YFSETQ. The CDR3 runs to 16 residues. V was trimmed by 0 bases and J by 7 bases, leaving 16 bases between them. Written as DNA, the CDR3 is TGCGCCAGCAGCTTGGGTGCAAGTGGCGACGGTGAAAAACTGTTTTTT. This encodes CASSLGASGDGEKLFF.

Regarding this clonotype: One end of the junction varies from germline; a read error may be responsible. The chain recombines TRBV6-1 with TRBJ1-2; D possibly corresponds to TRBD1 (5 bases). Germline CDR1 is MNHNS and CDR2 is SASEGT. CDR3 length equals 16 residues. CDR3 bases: TGTGCCAGCAGTGAAGTGGTTACAACTGGGGGGTATGGCTACAACTTC. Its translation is CASSEVVTTGGYGYNF.

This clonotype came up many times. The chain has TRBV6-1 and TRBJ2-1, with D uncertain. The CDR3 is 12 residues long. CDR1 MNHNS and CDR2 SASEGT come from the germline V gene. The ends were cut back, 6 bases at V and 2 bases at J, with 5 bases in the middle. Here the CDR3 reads CASSPPYNEQFF. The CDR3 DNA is TGTGCCAGCAGCCCGCCCTACAATGAGCAGTTCTTC.

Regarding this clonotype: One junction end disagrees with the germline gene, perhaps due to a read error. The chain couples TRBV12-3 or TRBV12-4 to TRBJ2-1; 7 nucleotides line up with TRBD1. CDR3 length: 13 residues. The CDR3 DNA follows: TGTGCCAACACGGGGACAGCCGACAATAAGCAGTTCTTC. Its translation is CANTGTADNKQFF.

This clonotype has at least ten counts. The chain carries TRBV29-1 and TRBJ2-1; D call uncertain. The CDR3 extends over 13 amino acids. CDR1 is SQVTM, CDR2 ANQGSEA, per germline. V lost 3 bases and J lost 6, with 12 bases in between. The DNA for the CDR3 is TGCAGCGTTGACGGGCAATTCCGCAATGAGCAGTTCTTC. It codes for CSVDGQFRNEQFF.

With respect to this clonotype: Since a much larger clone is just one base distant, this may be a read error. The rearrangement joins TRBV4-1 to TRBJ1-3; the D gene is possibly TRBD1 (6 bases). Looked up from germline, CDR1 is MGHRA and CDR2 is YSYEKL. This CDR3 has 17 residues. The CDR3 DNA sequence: TGCGCCAGCAGCCTCCGGACAGTTTCTCGCTCTGGAAGCACCATATATTTT. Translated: CASSLRTVSRSGSTIYF.

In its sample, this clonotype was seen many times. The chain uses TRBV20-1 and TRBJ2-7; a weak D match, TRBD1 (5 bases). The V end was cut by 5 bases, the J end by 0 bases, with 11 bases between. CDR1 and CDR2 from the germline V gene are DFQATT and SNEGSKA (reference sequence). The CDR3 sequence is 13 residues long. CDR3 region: CSASTVFSYEQYF. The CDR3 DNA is TGCAGTGCTTCGACAGTCTTCTCCTACGAGCAGTACTTC.

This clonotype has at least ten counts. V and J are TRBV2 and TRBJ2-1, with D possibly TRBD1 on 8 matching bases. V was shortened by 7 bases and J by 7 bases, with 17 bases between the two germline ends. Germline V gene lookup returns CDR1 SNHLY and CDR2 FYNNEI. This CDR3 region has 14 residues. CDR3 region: CASIAERDRNEQFF. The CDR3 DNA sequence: TGTGCCAGCATTGCGGAGCGGGACAGGAATGAGCAGTTCTTC.

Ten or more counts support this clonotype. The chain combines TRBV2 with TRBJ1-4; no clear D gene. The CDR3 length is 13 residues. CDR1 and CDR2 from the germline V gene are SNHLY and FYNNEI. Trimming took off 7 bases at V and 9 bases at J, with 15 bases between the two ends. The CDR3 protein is CASIPDGGKKLFF. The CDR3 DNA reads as TGTGCCAGCATCCCTGACGGAGGGAAAAAACTGTTTTTT.